The 5 T cell receptor beta chains listed next were all sequenced from one sample in a study of cytomegalovirus exposure and HLA in healthy donors. The protocol was immunoSEQ multiplex PCR, while the TCRdb copy is restricted to in-frame clones and leaves out a portion. Of more than 250,000 clones listed, 86% are singletons. The sample was PBMCs. The receptors stem from a woman aged 18-29 years in good health and CMV-seronegative.

J is TRBJ2-1 and V is TRBV9; 7 bases map to TRBD2. Losses at the gene ends were 2 bases for V and 6 bases for J; bases not matched to a gene: 8. The CDR3 spans 15 residues. CDR1 and CDR2 (germline): SGDLS, YYNGEE. The CDR3 protein is CASSVFVGGTNEQFF. The CDR3 bases are TGTGCCAGCAGCGTGTTCGTGGGAGGGACCAATGAGCAGTTCTTC.

CDR3 bases: TGCGCCAGCAGCCAAGATATCGCGGAGATTCGGGGCTACACCTTC. Its translation is CASSQDIAEIRGYTF. The chain joins TRBV4-1 to TRBJ1-2; no firm D call. The CDR3 length is 15 residues. Germline loops: CDR1 MGHRA, CDR2 YSYEKL. V dropped 0 bases and J dropped 8 bases, with 16 bases sitting between them.

At least ten counts were recorded for this clone. The chain links TRBV7-2 to TRBJ2-2, with D possibly TRBD2 on 6 matching bases. Germline CDR1 is SGHTA and CDR2 is FQGNSA. The CDR3 consists of 15 residues. V was cut by 5 bases and J by 0 bases, with 10 bases left in between. CDR3 in DNA: TGTGCCAGCAGCCTCGGGACTGCGAACACCGGGGAGCTGTTTTTT. This translates into CASSLGTANTGELFF.

CDR3: CASSAEATNEKLFF. CDR3 DNA sequence: TGTGCCAGCAGTGCAGAGGCAACTAATGAAAAACTGTTTTTT. The chain combines TRBV7-9 with TRBJ1-4; D unresolved. Germline CDR1 reads SEHNR; CDR2 reads FQNEAQ (reference sequence). The CDR3 is 14 residues long. Deletions cut 6 bases from V and 0 bases from J, with 8 bases between.

This chain links TRBV11-3 with TRBJ2-1; the match to TRBD1 covers 9 bases. Trimming at V came to 5 bases and at J to 7 bases, leaving 9 bases not matched to a gene. The CDR3 covers 15 residues. Germline V gene sequence: CDR1 SGHNT, CDR2 YENEEA. The CDR3 bases are TGTGCCAGCAGCCCGCACACGGGACAGGGTAATGAGCAGTTCTTC. It encodes CASSPHTGQGNEQFF.